This T cell receptor beta chain appears in the sequencing data of a study of blood T cell repertoires in COVID-19. Study details: Acute-phase and convalescent COVID-19 samples originated in the United States, Italy and Spain. T cells, B-cell-depleted T cells, or PBMCs supplied cDNA or gDNA.

Original processing methods: By means of reference gene primer amplification, nucleated cell counts were estimated. Produced via immunoSEQ multiplex PCR; TCRdb's table is partial and in-frame only. The DNA was the basis for D and trimming; V, J and clone size are from that table. The table lists about 190,000 clones, roughly 86% of them singletons. The sample comprised peripheral blood. The TCR sequence derives from an older woman with active or convalescent COVID-19.

CDR3: CATSDLLLAQLGGPGELFF. CDR3 bases: TGTGCCACCAGTGATTTGTTACTAGCCCAACTCGGGGGACCCGGGGAGCTGTTTTTT. V and J are TRBV24-1 and TRBJ2-2; weak D call: TRBD2 (6 bases). The ends were cut back, 0 bases at V and 6 bases at J, with 22 bases in the middle. The germline V gene encodes CDR1 KGHDR and CDR2 SFDVKD. This CDR3 is 19 amino acids long.